These 8 T cell receptor beta chains were sequenced from one sample in a study of T-cell reconstitution after alpha-beta-depleted transplantation in children (TCRdb year 2016). Library generation was performed with PCR. TCRdb shows the sequencer as Illumina HiSeq 2500. To normalize quantification of the TCRbeta repertoire, the TCR libraries were built with molecular barcoding that relied on unique molecular identifiers. TCRdb itself trimmed the public reads at Q25 with fastp, ran MiXCR and retained productive beta chains. Each CDR3 protein gets just one entry, which takes the most common genes and DNA from the rows behind it. In this sample the table shows about 610,000 distinct CDR3 sequences, over 9.5% of which occur a single time. 4% of the sample comes from the top ten. The sample consisted of PBMCs from the stem cell graft donor, taken from the stem cell graft. Receptor source: a human donor who donated a stem cell graft to a child with acute myeloid leukemia.

This clonotype was seen many times. The chain combines TRBV20-1 with TRBJ2-1; 11 nucleotides line up with TRBD2. CDR1 and CDR2 (germline): DFQATT, SNEGSKA (reference sequence). This CDR3 is 19 amino acids long. V shed 1 base and J 6 bases; nucleotides not matched to a gene: 17. The CDR3 region is CSARGLGGSGTSGFNEQFF. The CDR3 nucleotides read TGCAGTGCTAGAGGGCTTGGTGGTAGTGGGACTAGCGGTTTCAATGAGCAGTTCTTC.

This clonotype was seen repeatedly, ten times or more. The chain has TRBV29-1 and TRBJ2-1; no clear D gene. Deletions cut 4 bases from V and 6 bases from J, with 7 bases between. This CDR3 comprises 11 residues. From germline, CDR1 is SQVTM and CDR2 ANQGSEA. The CDR3 DNA reads as TGCAGCGTTGGGCAGCTCAATGAGCAGTTCTTC. It encodes CSVGQLNEQFF.

In regard to this clonotype: At one boundary the junction diverges from the germline segment, which might be a read error. The chain carries TRBV28 and TRBJ2-1, with a possible D match to TRBD2 (5 bases). The CDR3 totals 16 residues. The germline gives CDR1 MDHEN, CDR2 SYDVKM. As DNA, the CDR3 is TGTGCCAGCAGTTTCCCGTCTGGAGGCTCCTCCAATGAGCAGTTCTTC. The encoded protein is CASSFPSGGSSNEQFF.

V is TRBV21-1 and J is TRBJ2-7; TRBD2 was called by the table and not checked on the DNA. TRBV21-1 is a known pseudogene. CDR3 size: 15 residues. The CDR3 is CASSVSGRHPGEQYF. CDR3 nucleotides: TGTGCCAGCAGCGTTAGCGGGAGGCATCCGGGCGAGCAGTACTTC.

In this sample, this clonotype turned up a few times. The chain carries TRBV7-2 and TRBJ2-3, with 8 bases lining up with TRBD2. This CDR3 has 14 amino acids. Per germline, CDR1 SGHTA and CDR2 FQGNSA. V dropped 1 base and J dropped 11; count of bases not matched to a gene: 8. The CDR3 region is CASSLGLALRGQYF. CDR3 sequence (DNA): TGTGCCAGCAGCTTAGGACTAGCGCTTAGGGGGCAGTATTTT.

CDR3 coding DNA: TGCAGTGCTTTAGAACGGGTTATGGGAAATCAGCCCCAGCATTTT. This translates into CSALERVMGNQPQHF. The V gene is TRBV20-1, the J gene TRBJ1-5; D remains ambiguous. Germline V gene data show CDR1 as DFQATT and CDR2 as SNEGSKA (reference sequence). The germline V and J ends were trimmed by 5 bases and 4 bases, with 18 bases remaining between them. The CDR3 is made up of 15 amino acids.

The chain recombines TRBV7-2 with TRBJ2-2; TRBD2 aligns across 10 bases. V lost 2 bases to trimming and J lost 4 bases; unmatched junction nucleotides: 4. Germline V CDR1 and CDR2: SGHTA, FQGNSA. The CDR3 runs 16 residues. Written as DNA, the CDR3 is TGTGCCAGCAGCTTAACTCTAGCGGGAGTCACCGGGGAGCTGTTTTTT. Translating gives CASSLTLAGVTGELFF.

The CDR3 sequence: CASSSVSRLVGETQYF. The CDR3 DNA is TGTGCCAGCAGTTCCGTATCGCGACTAGTCGGGGAGACCCAGTACTTC. The chain is built from TRBV27 and TRBJ2-5; weak D call: TRBD2 (6 bases). This CDR3 is 16 amino acids long. V was shortened by 4 bases and J by 5 bases, with 20 bases between the two germline ends. In germline, CDR1 is MNHEY, CDR2 SMNVEV (reference sequence).